The 4 T cell receptor beta chains reported below all come from one sample, sequenced in a study of T cells in Graves' hyperthyroidism and ophthalmopathy. Amplification yielded TCR beta CDR3 regions, with RNA transcripts as the source. The primer set for the first-round RT-PCR of the TCR CDR3 was HTBI. MiXCR was run by TCRdb on the multiplex PCR reads, yielding one entry per CDR3 protein. In the table there are 350,000 or so distinct CDR3 sequences, about 18% of which are singletons. The specimen was blood. The receptors stem from a woman aged 30 to 39 with Graves' hyperthyroidism that later progressed to Graves' ophthalmopathy.

This clonotype occurred many times. This chain connects TRBV28 to TRBJ2-5; 11 bases are a match to TRBD1. V lost 6 bases to trimming and J lost 4 bases; unmatched junction nucleotides: 4. This CDR3 has 14 amino acids. The V gene's germline CDR1 is MDHEN and CDR2 SYDVKM. CDR3 residues: CASRPGQGGETQYF. DNA of the CDR3: TGTGCCAGCAGACCGGGACAGGGGGGAGAGACCCAGTACTTC.

This clonotype was detected ten times or more. V and J are TRBV10-3 and TRBJ1-1; D is possibly TRBD1 (6 bases). The V gene lost 6 bases and the J gene lost 0 bases, with 11 bases spanning the gap. This CDR3 is 14 amino acids long. The germline CDR1 and CDR2 sequences are ENHRY and SYGVKD. In DNA form, the CDR3 reads TGTGCCATCAGGGACAGCGGTATGAACACTGAAGCTTTCTTT. Protein: CAIRDSGMNTEAFF.

The chain recombines TRBV15 with TRBJ2-5; D is undetermined. The V and J ends lost 0 bases and 3 bases respectively, with 8 bases between them. Germline values: CDR1 LNHNV, CDR2 YYDKDF (reference sequence). This CDR3 contains 14 residues. The DNA for the CDR3 is TGTGCCACCAGCAGAGATCGGTACAAAGAGACCCAGTACTTC. Translating it yields CATSRDRYKETQYF.

This clonotype was found many times. J is TRBJ1-1 and V is TRBV20-1; 8 bases match TRBD1. The CDR3 loop spans 15 amino acids. After removal of 5 bases from V and 0 bases from J, the junction contained 8 bases not matched to a gene. Germline loops: CDR1 DFQATT, CDR2 SNEGSKA (reference sequence). DNA for the CDR3: TGCAGTGCTTTCACAGGGGGGCGGATGAACACTGAAGCTTTCTTT. This translates into CSAFTGGRMNTEAFF.